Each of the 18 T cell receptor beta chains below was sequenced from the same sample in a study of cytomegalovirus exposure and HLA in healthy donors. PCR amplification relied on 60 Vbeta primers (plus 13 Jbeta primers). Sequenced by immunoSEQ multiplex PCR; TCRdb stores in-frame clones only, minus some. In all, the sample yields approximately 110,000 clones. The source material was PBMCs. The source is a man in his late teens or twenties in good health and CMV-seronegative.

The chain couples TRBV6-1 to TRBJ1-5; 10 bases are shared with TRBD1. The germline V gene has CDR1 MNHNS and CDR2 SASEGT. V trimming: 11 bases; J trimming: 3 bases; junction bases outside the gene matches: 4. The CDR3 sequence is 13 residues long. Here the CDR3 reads CAGGTGVNQPQHF. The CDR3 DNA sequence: TGTGCCGGAGGGACAGGGGTCAATCAGCCCCAGCATTTT.

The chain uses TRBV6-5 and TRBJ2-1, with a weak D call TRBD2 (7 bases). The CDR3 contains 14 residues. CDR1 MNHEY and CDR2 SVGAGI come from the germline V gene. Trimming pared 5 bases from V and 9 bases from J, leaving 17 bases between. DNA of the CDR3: TGTGCCAGCAGTCAGACTAGCAAAGGGGGTGAGCAGTTCTTC. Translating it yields CASSQTSKGGEQFF.

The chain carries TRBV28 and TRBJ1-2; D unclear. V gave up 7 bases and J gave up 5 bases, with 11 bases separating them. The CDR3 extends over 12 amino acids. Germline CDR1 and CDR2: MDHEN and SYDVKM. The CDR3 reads CASTYGIYGYTF. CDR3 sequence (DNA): TGTGCCAGCACCTACGGGATTTATGGCTACACCTTC.

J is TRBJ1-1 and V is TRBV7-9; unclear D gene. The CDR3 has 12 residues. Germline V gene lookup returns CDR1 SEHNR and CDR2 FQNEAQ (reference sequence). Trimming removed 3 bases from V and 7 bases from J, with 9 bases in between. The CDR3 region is CASSFATVEAFF. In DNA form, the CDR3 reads TGTGCCAGCAGCTTTGCCACAGTTGAAGCTTTCTTT.

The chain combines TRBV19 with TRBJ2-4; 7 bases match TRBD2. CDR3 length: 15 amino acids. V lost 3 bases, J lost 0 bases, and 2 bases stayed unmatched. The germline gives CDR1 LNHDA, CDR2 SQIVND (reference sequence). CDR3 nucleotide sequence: TGTGCCAGTAGTATGCGGGGGTTAGCCAAAAACATTCAGTACTTC. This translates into CASSMRGLAKNIQYF. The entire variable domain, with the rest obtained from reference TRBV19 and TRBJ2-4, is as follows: DGGITQSPKYLFRKEGQNVTLSCEQNLNHDAMYWYRQDPGQGLRLIYYSQIVNDFQKGDIAEGYSVSREKKESFPLTVTSAQKNPTAFYLCASSMRGLAKNIQYFGAGTRLSVL.

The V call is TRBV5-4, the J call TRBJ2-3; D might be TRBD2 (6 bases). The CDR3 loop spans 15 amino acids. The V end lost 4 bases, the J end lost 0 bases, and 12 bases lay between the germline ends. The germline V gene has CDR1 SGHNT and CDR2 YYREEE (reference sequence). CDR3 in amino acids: CASSPRDSSTDTQYF. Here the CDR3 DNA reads TGTGCCAGCAGCCCCCGGGACTCAAGCACAGATACGCAGTATTTT.

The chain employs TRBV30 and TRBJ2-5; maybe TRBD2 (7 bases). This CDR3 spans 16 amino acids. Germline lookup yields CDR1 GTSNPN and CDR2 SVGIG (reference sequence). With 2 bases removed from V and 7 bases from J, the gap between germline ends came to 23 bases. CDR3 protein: CAWSPQGSGVEGTQYF. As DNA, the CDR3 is TGTGCCTGGAGTCCCCAGGGGAGCGGGGTCGAGGGGACCCAGTACTTC.

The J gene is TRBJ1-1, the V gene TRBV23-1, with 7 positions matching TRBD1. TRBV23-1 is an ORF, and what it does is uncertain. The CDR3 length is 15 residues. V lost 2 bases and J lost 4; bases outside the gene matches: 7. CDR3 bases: TGCGCCAGCAGTCAAGGGCAGGGGGGTGCCACTGAAGCTTTCTTT. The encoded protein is CASSQGQGGATEAFF.

CDR3 DNA sequence: TGTGCCAGTAGTATCTGGCTGGGGAGGTCGGGCAATTTAGATACGCAGTATTTT. Translating it yields CASSIWLGRSGNLDTQYF. V usage is TRBV19 and J usage is TRBJ2-3, with a tentative D call TRBD2 (6 bases). Per the germline V gene, CDR1 is LNHDA and CDR2 is SQIVND (reference sequence). CDR3 length: 18 amino acids. Trimming removed 3 bases at V and 5 bases at J, with 24 bases between.

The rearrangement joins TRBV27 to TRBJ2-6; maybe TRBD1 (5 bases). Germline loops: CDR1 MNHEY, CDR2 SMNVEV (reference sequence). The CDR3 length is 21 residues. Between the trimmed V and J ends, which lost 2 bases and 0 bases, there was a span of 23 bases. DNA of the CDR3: TGTGCCAGCAGTTTAAATCAGGCGGCGTCCAGGGCTCGCTCTGGGGCCAACGTCCTGACTTTC. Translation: CASSLNQAASRARSGANVLTF.

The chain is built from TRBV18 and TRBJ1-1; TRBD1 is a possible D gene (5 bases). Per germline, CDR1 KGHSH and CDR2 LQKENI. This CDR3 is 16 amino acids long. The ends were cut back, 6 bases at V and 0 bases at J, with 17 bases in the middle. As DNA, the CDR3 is TGTGCCAGCTCGCCTTCCCGGGGGTACTTGAACACTGAAGCTTTCTTT. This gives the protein CASSPSRGYLNTEAFF.

The CDR3 sequence is CASSRGLAKETQYF. The CDR3 DNA sequence: TGTGCCAGCAGCCGAGGACTAGCAAAAGAGACCCAGTACTTC. The genes are TRBV7-9 and TRBJ2-5; TRBD2 matches at 8 bases. V lost 5 bases to trimming and J lost 3 bases; unmatched junction nucleotides: 5. Germline V gives CDR1 SEHNR, CDR2 FQNEAQ (reference sequence). CDR3 size: 14 residues. Full variable domain (remainder filled in from reference TRBV7-9 and TRBJ2-5): DTGVSQNPRHKITKRGQNVTFRCDPISEHNRLYWYRQTLGQGPEFLTYFQNEAQLEKSRLLSDRFSAERPKGSFSTLEIQRTEQGDSAMYLCASSRGLAKETQYFGPGTRLLVL.

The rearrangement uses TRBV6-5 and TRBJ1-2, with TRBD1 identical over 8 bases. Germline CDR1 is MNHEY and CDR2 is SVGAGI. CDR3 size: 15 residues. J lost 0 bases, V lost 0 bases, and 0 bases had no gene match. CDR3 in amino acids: CASSYSGQANYGYTF. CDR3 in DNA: TGTGCCAGCAGTTACTCGGGACAGGCTAACTATGGCTACACCTTC.

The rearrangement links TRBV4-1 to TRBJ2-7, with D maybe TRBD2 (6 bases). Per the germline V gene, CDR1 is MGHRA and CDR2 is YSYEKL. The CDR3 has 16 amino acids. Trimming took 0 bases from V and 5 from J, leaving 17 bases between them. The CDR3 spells CASSQEKYGGDHEQYF. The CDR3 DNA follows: TGCGCCAGCAGCCAAGAAAAATACGGAGGGGACCACGAGCAGTACTTC.

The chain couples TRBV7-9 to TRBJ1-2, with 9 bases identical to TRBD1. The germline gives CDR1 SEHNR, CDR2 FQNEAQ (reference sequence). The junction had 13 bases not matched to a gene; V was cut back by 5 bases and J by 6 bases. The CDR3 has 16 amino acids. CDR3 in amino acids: CASSPGARDREDGYTF. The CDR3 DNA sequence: TGTGCCAGCAGCCCCGGGGCCCGGGACAGGGAGGATGGCTACACCTTC. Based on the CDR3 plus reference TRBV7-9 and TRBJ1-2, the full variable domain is DTGVSQNPRHKITKRGQNVTFRCDPISEHNRLYWYRQTLGQGPEFLTYFQNEAQLEKSRLLSDRFSAERPKGSFSTLEIQRTEQGDSAMYLCASSPGARDREDGYTFGSGTRLTVV.

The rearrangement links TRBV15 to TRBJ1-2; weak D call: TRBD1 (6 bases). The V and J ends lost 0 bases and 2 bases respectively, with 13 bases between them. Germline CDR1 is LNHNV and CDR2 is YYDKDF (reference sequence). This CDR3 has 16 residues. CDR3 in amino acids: CATSRDRGRLNYGYTF. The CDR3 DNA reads TGTGCCACCAGCAGAGACAGGGGTCGCCTAAACTATGGCTACACCTTC.

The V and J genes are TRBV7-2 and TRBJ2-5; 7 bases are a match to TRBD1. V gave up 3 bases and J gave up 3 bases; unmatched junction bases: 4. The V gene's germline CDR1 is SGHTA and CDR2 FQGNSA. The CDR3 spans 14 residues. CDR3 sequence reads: CASSLDRNKETQYF. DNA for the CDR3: TGTGCCAGCAGCTTGGACAGGAACAAAGAGACCCAGTACTTC.

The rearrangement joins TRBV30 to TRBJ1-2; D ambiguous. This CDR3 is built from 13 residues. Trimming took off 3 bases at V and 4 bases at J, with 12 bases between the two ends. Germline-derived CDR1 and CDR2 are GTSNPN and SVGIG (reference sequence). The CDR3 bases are TGTGCCTGGAGGGACTCATCACCCTATGGCTACACCTTC. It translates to CAWRDSSPYGYTF.